The rows below give T cell receptor beta chains drawn from one sample of a study of blood T cell dynamics during melanoma immunotherapy. Only in-frame clones appear in the TCRdb table, and some are missing; sequencing was by immunoSEQ multiplex PCR. The sample holds about 11,000 clones, more than 70% seen once. The sample was blood, taken from a patient treated with checkpoint blockade. Receptors were obtained from a human donor with melanoma. The CDR3 runs from the conserved cysteine through the conserved F or W. The D gene is left open where the match is weak. Size is omitted from some rows. Given values are once, few, many or a class for expanded clones.

V,size,J,D,CDR3,DNA
TRBV21-1,-,TRBJ1-2,-,CASSKKRVQASYGYTF,TGTGCCAGCAGCAAAAAGAGGGTACAGGCGAGCTATGGCTACACCTTC
TRBV4-3,-,TRBJ2-1,TRBD1,CASSQSLPGQGISDEQFF,TGCGCCAGCAGCCAGAGTCTACCGGGACAGGGGATTTCGGATGAGCAGTTCTTC
TRBV5-1,-,TRBJ2-5,TRBD1,CASSQDRGETQYF,TGCGCCAGCAGCCAGGACAGGGGCGAGACCCAGTACTTC
TRBV2,-,TRBJ2-3,-,CASSPRGALADTQYF,TGTGCCAGCAGTCCTAGGGGGGCTTTGGCAGATACGCAGTATTTT
TRBV10-1,few,TRBJ1-2,TRBD1,CASSDDRARTF,TGCGCCAGCAGTGACGACAGGGCGCGCACCTTC
TRBV18,-,TRBJ2-3,-,CASSPGGTDTQYF,TGTGCCAGCTCACCCGGGGGCACAGATACGCAGTATTTT
TRBV10-3,-,TRBJ1-1,-,CAISESPGLNTEAFF,TGTGCCATCAGTGAGTCGCCGGGTCTGAACACTGAAGCTTTCTTT
TRBV5-5,-,TRBJ2-7,-,CASSLAFPASSYEQYF,TGTGCCAGCAGCTTGGCCTTCCCGGCGAGCTCCTACGAGCAGTACTTC
TRBV7-9,-,TRBJ2-3,TRBD1,CASSPRAVQGSLPDTQYF,TGTGCCAGCAGCCCAAGGGCGGTACAGGGGAGTTTGCCAGATACGCAGTATTTT
TRBV7-9,-,TRBJ1-4,TRBD1,CASSKQGAGSEKLFF,TGTGCCAGCAGCAAACAGGGGGCAGGGAGTGAAAAACTGTTTTTT
TRBV7-9,-,TRBJ1-4,-,CASSLGWEKLFF,TGTGCCAGCAGCTTAGGCTGGGAAAAACTGTTTTTT
TRBV19,once,TRBJ2-5,-,CASNGRRGETQYF,TGTGCCAGTAATGGCCGTCGGGGGGAGACCCAGTACTTC
TRBV7-6,-,TRBJ2-7,-,CASSLITGTYEQYF,TGTGCCAGCAGCTTAATTACAGGAACCTACGAGCAGTACTTC
TRBV9,once,TRBJ1-2,-,CASSVGGGYGYTF,TGTGCCAGCAGCGTAGGGGGGGGCTATGGCTACACCTTC
TRBV14,-,TRBJ1-6,-,CASSQYPGPYNSPLHF,TGTGCCAGCAGCCAATACCCTGGACCGTATAATTCACCCCTCCACTTT
TRBV5-1,-,TRBJ2-3,TRBD1,CASSRGQGDTDTQYF,TGCGCCAGCAGCCGCGGACAGGGGGACACAGATACGCAGTATTTT
TRBV5-1,-,TRBJ2-6,TRBD1,CASSSRTGYSGANVLTF,TGCGCCAGCAGCTCCCGGACAGGGTACTCTGGGGCCAACGTCCTGACTTTC
TRBV7-2,-,TRBJ1-4,-,CASSPSRFNEKLFF,TGTGCCAGCAGCCCGTCCCGCTTTAATGAAAAACTGTTTTTT
TRBV5-1,-,TRBJ2-7,TRBD1,CASSLTGTVYEQYF,TGCGCCAGCAGCTTGACCGGGACAGTTTACGAGCAGTACTTC
TRBV19,-,TRBJ2-5,-,CASSTNREETQYF,TGTGCCAGTAGTACAAACAGGGAAGAGACCCAGTACTTC
TRBV18,-,TRBJ1-1,-,CASSEGGNTEAFF,TGTGCCAGCTCTGAAGGAGGGAACACTGAAGCTTTCTTT
TRBV13,-,TRBJ1-4,-,CASSFTGSTNEKLFF,TGTGCCAGCAGCTTCACAGGGTCAACTAATGAAAAACTGTTTTTT
TRBV28,few,TRBJ2-7,-,CASSFGPRGQYF,TGTGCCAGCAGTTTCGGCCCACGGGGGCAGTACTTC
TRBV11-1,-,TRBJ2-5,-,CASSLRTGTQETQYF,TGTGCCAGCAGCCTCAGGACGGGTACCCAAGAGACCCAGTACTTC
TRBV5-1,-,TRBJ2-2,-,CASSLQFTGELFF,TGCGCCAGCAGCTTGCAGTTCACCGGGGAGCTGTTTTTT
TRBV2,few,TRBJ1-6,-,CASSDTNSPLHF,TGTGCCAGCAGTGACACCAATTCACCCCTCCACTTT
TRBV7-9,few,TRBJ2-3,TRBD2,CASSLVPPGLAGADTQYF,TGTGCCAGCAGCTTAGTGCCTCCGGGACTAGCGGGGGCAGATACGCAGTATTTT
TRBV5-4,-,TRBJ2-7,TRBD1,CASSLGQEIYEQYF,TGTGCCAGCAGCCTTGGACAGGAGATCTACGAGCAGTACTTC
TRBV19,few,TRBJ1-5,TRBD1,CASRLQGEAQPQHF,TGTGCCAGTAGGTTACAGGGGGAGGCTCAGCCCCAGCATTTT